This TCR beta chain derives from a study of T cell responses to AZD1222 COVID-19 vaccine. Background on the study: Combined were second doses at about 4 or about 12 weeks.

Study observations and caveats: Clonal diversity may have been underestimated in mostly white British donors. Two AZD1222 administrations were followed by greater Spike-specific TCR breadth and depth. Per reports, nearly half of all spike-specific TCRs target regions that are unmutated in variants.

Sequencing used immunoSEQ multiplex PCR; TCRdb keeps in-frame clones, though not all of them. This sample has 85,000 to 120,000 clones, with 90% found just once. In its sample, this clone was seen a few times. Its antigen remains unknown. The sample in question was peripheral blood, obtained on day 0 of AZD1222 vaccination. The sequence was collected from an adult in good health.

CDR3 region: CASSLGLAGSSYEQYF. As DNA, the CDR3 is TGTGCCAGCAGCTTAGGGCTAGCGGGAAGCTCCTACGAGCAGTACTTC. The J gene is TRBJ2-7, the V gene TRBV7-9, with TRBD2 matching over 9 bases. V lost 1 base and J lost 0; bases outside the gene matches: 4. There are 16 residues in the CDR3. Germline CDR1 is SEHNR and CDR2 is FQNEAQ (reference sequence).